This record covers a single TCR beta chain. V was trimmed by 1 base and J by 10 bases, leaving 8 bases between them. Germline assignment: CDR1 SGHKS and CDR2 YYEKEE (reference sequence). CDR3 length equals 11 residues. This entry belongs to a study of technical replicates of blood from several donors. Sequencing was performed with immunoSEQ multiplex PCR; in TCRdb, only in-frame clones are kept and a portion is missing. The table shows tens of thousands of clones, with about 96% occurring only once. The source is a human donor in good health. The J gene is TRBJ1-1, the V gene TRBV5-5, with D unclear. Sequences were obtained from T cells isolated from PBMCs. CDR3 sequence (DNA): TGTGCCAGCAGCTTGCGCGGGCGAGCTTTCTTT. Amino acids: CASSLRGRAFF.